Shown below are 10 T cell receptor beta chains from a single sample sequenced in a study of cytomegalovirus exposure and HLA in healthy donors. The PCR was carried out with 60 Vbeta primers and 13 Jbeta primers. Method: immunoSEQ multiplex PCR; TCRdb's copy keeps in-frame clones and lacks some. The profile shows 100,000 to 150,000 clones, approximately 81% of them singletons. The sample consisted of PBMCs. The receptors derive from a male donor in good health and CMV-seronegative.

The chain has TRBV18 and TRBJ2-7; D gene ambiguous. There are 13 residues in the CDR3. Germline CDR1 KGHSH, CDR2 LQKENI. The germline V and J ends were trimmed by 4 bases and 6 bases, with 13 bases remaining between them. The CDR3 sequence is CASSQFTSLEQYF. Written as DNA, the CDR3 is TGTGCCAGCTCACAATTTACTTCTCTCGAGCAGTACTTC. The variable domain in full, completed from reference TRBV18 and TRBJ2-7, reads NAGVMQNPRHLVRRRGQEARLRCSPMKGHSHVYWYRQLPEEGLKFMVYLQKENIIDESGMPKERFSAEFPKEGPSILRIQQVVRGDSAAYFCASSQFTSLEQYFGPGTRLTVT.

The gene calls are TRBV11-2 and TRBJ2-3, with a weak D call TRBD2 (6 bases). Germline V gene sequence: CDR1 SGHAT, CDR2 FQNNGV. V was shortened by 2 bases and J by 2 bases, with 11 bases between the two germline ends. CDR3 length: 15 amino acids. This CDR3 reads CASSLRRDPTDTQYF. In nucleotides, the CDR3 is TGTGCCAGCAGCTTACGGCGGGACCCCACAGATACGCAGTATTTT.

This chain uses TRBV9 with TRBJ2-1; 9 positions agree with TRBD2. The CDR3 is 15 residues long. The V gene's germline CDR1 is SGDLS and CDR2 YYNGEE. J lost 6 bases, V lost 0 bases, and 4 bases had no gene match. The CDR3 coding sequence is TGTGCCAGCAGCGTAGCATTAGCGGGGGTCAATGAGCAGTTCTTC. It is translated as CASSVALAGVNEQFF.

The chain recombines TRBV2 with TRBJ1-6, with D hard to call. Per germline, CDR1 SNHLY and CDR2 FYNNEI. Trimming pared 0 bases from V and 5 bases from J, leaving 11 bases between. This CDR3 is 16 amino acids long. As DNA, the CDR3 is TGTGCCAGCAGTGAAGCGAGGGCCGACAATAATTCACCCCTCCACTTT. Its protein is CASSEARADNNSPLHF. The variable domain in full, completed from reference TRBV2 and TRBJ1-6, reads EPEVTQTPSHQVTQMGQEVILRCVPISNHLYFYWYRQILGQKVEFLVSFYNNEISEKSEIFDDQFSVERPDGSNFTLKIRSTKLEDSAMYFCASSEARADNNSPLHFGNGTRLTVT.

This clone showed up just once. CDR3 sequence (DNA): TGCGCCAGCACAAAAAGGACAGATCAACTTTATTCACATAGACTGTTTTTT. It yields the protein CASTKRTDQLYSHRLFF. The V gene is TRBV23-1, the J gene TRBJ1-4, with D tentatively TRBD1 (6 bases). TRBV23-1 falls under the ORF class, with uncertain function. V lost 7 bases to trimming and J lost 13 bases, with 31 bases between them. This CDR3 region has 17 residues.

The V call is TRBV15, the J call TRBJ1-1; TRBD1 matches 8 bases. The CDR3 is 14 residues long. The ends lost 3 bases at V and 5 bases at J; junction bases unmatched: 5. The V gene's germline CDR1 is LNHNV and CDR2 YYDKDF (reference sequence). CDR3 amino acids: CATSSHRGGTEAFF. The CDR3 bases are TGTGCCACCAGCAGTCACAGGGGGGGAACTGAAGCTTTCTTT.

This chain joins TRBV6-6 and TRBJ2-7; 7 bases line up with TRBD2. The CDR3 covers 14 residues. V shed 6 bases and J 9 bases; nucleotides not matched to a gene: 14. Germline-derived CDR1 and CDR2 are MNHNY and SVGAGI (reference sequence). The CDR3 region has the DNA TGTGCCAGCAGCCTTAGCGGGCCTAACAGAGGGCAGTACTTC. As protein: CASSLSGPNRGQYF.

This chain connects TRBV28 to TRBJ2-7, with TRBD2 matching 8 bases. V trimming: 3 bases; J trimming: 7 bases; junction bases outside the gene matches: 2. CDR1 and CDR2 from the germline V gene are MDHEN and SYDVKM. This CDR3 region has 12 residues. CDR3 sequence reads: CASSFGGAEQYF. CDR3 DNA sequence: TGTGCCAGCAGTTTCGGGGGGGCAGAGCAGTACTTC.

The J gene is TRBJ1-4, the V gene TRBV7-9; tentatively, D is TRBD1 (5 bases). The CDR3 loop spans 15 amino acids. Germline CDR1 and CDR2: SEHNR and FQNEAQ (reference sequence). The V end was cut by 2 bases, the J end by 4 bases, with 11 bases between. CDR3 sequence reads: CASSLLGANNEKLFF. CDR3 DNA sequence: TGTGCCAGCAGCTTACTAGGGGCTAATAATGAAAAACTGTTTTTT.

V and J are TRBV5-8 and TRBJ1-2; no clear D gene. CDR3 length: 15 residues. V was pared by 5 bases and J by 8 bases, with 22 bases between. From germline, CDR1 is SGHTS and CDR2 YDEGEE. This chain's CDR3 is CASRHPSAFRGGYTF. CDR3 nucleotides: TGTGCCAGCAGACACCCAAGCGCGTTTAGAGGAGGCTACACCTTC.